This TCR beta chain comes out of a study of blood T cell repertoires in COVID-19. Under the authors' procedure: Amplified reference gene primers provided the basis for estimating nucleated cell counts. TCRdb's copy holds only in-frame clones and misses some; the assay was immunoSEQ multiplex PCR. V and J calls and clone size are as listed in that table; D and trimming were resolved from the DNA. The data show under 300,000 clones, approximately 86% seen once. This clone was seen a single time. The V segment lost 3 bases and the J segment 6 bases; nucleotides outside the gene matches: 10. The CDR3 length is 16 residues. Germline V gene data show CDR1 as SGDLS and CDR2 as YYNGEE.

The sequence came from a woman in her seventies with active or convalescent COVID-19. The specimen sequenced was peripheral blood. This chain joins TRBV9 and TRBJ2-1, with 9 bases lining up with TRBD2. The CDR3: CASSGWVAGDSNEQFF. As DNA, the CDR3 is TGTGCCAGCAGCGGGTGGGTAGCGGGGGATAGCAATGAGCAGTTCTTC.